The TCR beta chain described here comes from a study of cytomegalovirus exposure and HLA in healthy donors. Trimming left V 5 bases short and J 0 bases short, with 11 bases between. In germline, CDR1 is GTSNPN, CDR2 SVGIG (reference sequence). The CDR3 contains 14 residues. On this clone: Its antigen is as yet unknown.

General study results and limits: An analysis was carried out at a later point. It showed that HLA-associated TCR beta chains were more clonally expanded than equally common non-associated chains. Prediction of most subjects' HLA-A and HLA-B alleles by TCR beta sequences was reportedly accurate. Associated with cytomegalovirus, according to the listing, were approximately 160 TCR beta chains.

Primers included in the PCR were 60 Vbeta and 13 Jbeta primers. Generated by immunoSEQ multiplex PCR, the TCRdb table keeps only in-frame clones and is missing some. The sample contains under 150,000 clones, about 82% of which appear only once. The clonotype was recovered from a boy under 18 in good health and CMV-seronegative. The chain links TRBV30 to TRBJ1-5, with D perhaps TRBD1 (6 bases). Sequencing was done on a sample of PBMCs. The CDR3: CAWGQFNSNQPQHF. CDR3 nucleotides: TGTGCCTGGGGACAGTTTAATAGCAATCAGCCCCAGCATTTT.